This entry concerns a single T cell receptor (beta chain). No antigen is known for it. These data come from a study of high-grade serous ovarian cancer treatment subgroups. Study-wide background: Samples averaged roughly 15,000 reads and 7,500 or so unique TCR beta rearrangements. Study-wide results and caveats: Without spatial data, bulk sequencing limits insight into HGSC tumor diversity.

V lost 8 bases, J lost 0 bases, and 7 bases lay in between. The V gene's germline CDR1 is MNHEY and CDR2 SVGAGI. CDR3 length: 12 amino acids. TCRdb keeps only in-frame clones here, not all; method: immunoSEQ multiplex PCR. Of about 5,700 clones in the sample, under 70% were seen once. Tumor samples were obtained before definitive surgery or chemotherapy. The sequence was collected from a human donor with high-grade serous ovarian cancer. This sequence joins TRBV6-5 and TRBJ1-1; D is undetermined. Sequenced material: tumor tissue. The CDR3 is CASGQMNTEAFF. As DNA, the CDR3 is TGTGCCAGCGGGCAGATGAACACTGAAGCTTTCTTT.